One and the same sample provided the 30 T cell receptor beta chains below, sequenced in a study of cytomegalovirus exposure and HLA in healthy donors. The study ran its PCR with 60 Vbeta and 13 Jbeta primers. Assay used: immunoSEQ multiplex PCR; TCRdb lists only in-frame clones, some missing. Among about 160,000 clones listed, roughly 83% were seen once. Sequenced material: PBMCs. All receptors come from a boy younger than 10 in good health and CMV-seronegative.

The chain combines TRBV5-1 with TRBJ2-3; D might be TRBD2 (6 bases). The CDR3 totals 15 residues. CDR1 and CDR2 from the germline V gene are SGHRS and YFSETQ. Trimming pared 2 bases from V and 1 base from J, leaving 11 bases between. The CDR3: CASSFAGLGTDTQYF. The CDR3 DNA follows: TGCGCCAGCAGCTTCGCGGGGTTGGGCACAGATACGCAGTATTTT.

The rearrangement joins TRBV9 to TRBJ1-4; 7 bases agree with TRBD1. After removal of 3 bases from V and 10 bases from J, the junction contained 15 bases not matched to a gene. Germline V gives CDR1 SGDLS, CDR2 YYNGEE. The CDR3 has 16 residues. In nucleotides, the CDR3 is TGTGCCAGCAGCGGAAACAGGGGATTTGATGATGGAAAACTGTTTTTT. Amino acids: CASSGNRGFDDGKLFF.

The genes are TRBV7-2 and TRBJ2-1, with 13 bases that match TRBD2. The ends lost 6 bases at V and 8 bases at J; junction bases unmatched: 7. CDR3 length: 15 residues. CDR1 SGHTA and CDR2 FQGNSA come from the germline V gene. DNA of the CDR3: TGTGCCAGCAGGCCCACTAGCGGGAGGGCCGATGAGCAGTTCTTC. Its protein product is CASRPTSGRADEQFF.

This chain uses TRBV7-2 with TRBJ2-7; tentatively, D is TRBD2 (6 bases). This CDR3 is 15 amino acids long. With 4 bases removed from V and 1 base from J, the gap between germline ends came to 14 bases. CDR1 and CDR2 (germline): SGHTA, FQGNSA. DNA of the CDR3: TGTGCCAGCAGCTCGAAGGGCCGGGAGTCCTACGAGCAGTACTTC. This encodes CASSSKGRESYEQYF.

The gene calls are TRBV6-4 and TRBJ2-1; D gene ambiguous. CDR1 is MRHNA, CDR2 SNTAGT, per germline. CDR3 length: 15 residues. Trimming took off 0 bases at V and 2 bases at J, with 8 bases between the two ends. CDR3 protein: CASSDSIDTYNEQFF. The CDR3 DNA sequence: TGTGCCAGCAGTGACTCCATCGACACCTACAATGAGCAGTTCTTC.

In the case of this clone: Other DNA sequences in this sample translate to the same CDR3. The gene calls are TRBV9 and TRBJ1-1, with D perhaps TRBD1 (6 bases). V was clipped by 2 bases and J by 3 bases, with 8 bases between them. The CDR3 sequence is 13 residues long. Germline CDR1 and CDR2: SGDLS and YYNGEE. The CDR3 loop reads CASSVEGDTEAFF. DNA for the CDR3: TGTGCCAGCAGCGTCGAGGGGGACACTGAAGCTTTCTTT. The complete variable domain, with remaining parts taken from reference TRBV9 and TRBJ1-1, reads DSGVTQTPKHLITATGQRVTLRCSPRSGDLSVYWYQQSLDQGLQFLIQYYNGEERAKGNILERFSAQQFPDLHSELNLSSLELGDSALYFCASSVEGDTEAFFGQGTRLTVV.

The chain is built from TRBV7-9 and TRBJ2-7; 10 bases map to TRBD1. J gave up 6 bases and V 5 bases, and 10 bases lay outside the gene matches. Germline CDR1 and CDR2: SEHNR and FQNEAQ (reference sequence). The length of the CDR3 is 15 residues. The CDR3 DNA reads as TGTGCCAGCAGCAGGAAGACAGGGGGCTTACCCGAGCAGTACTTC. Protein product: CASSRKTGGLPEQYF.

This chain links TRBV2 with TRBJ1-2; TRBD1 agrees at 7 bases. Unmatched junction bases numbered 6, after V lost 6 bases and J lost 2 bases. Germline V CDR1 and CDR2: SNHLY, FYNNEI. The CDR3 is 14 amino acids. The DNA of the CDR3 is TGTGCCAGCAGCCAAAGGGGACAGAACTATGGCTACACCTTC. It is translated as CASSQRGQNYGYTF.

V usage is TRBV7-8 and J usage is TRBJ2-5, with D hard to call. Gene TRBJ2-7 matches the end of the DNA better, so the J call may be wrong. The CDR3 contains 13 residues. Germline CDR1 is SGHVS and CDR2 is FQNEAQ. As DNA, the CDR3 is TGTGCCAGCAGCGTGAATCCGAATTACGAGCAGTACTTC. It is translated as CASSVNPNYEQYF.

This rearrangement joins TRBV30 to TRBJ2-5; TRBD1 might be the D (5 bases). Matching the DNA end better, TRBJ2-7 makes the J call doubtful. CDR1 and CDR2 from the germline V gene are GTSNPN and SVGIG (reference sequence). The CDR3 runs 13 residues. Here the CDR3 reads CACQRGITYEQYF. Here the CDR3 DNA reads TGTGCCTGTCAAAGGGGAATCACCTACGAGCAGTACTTC.

This chain links TRBV6-5 with TRBJ2-2; TRBD1 agrees at 7 bases. J was trimmed by 2 bases and V by 6 bases; bases with no gene match: 6. The CDR3 consists of 15 residues. Germline-derived CDR1 and CDR2 are MNHEY and SVGAGI. CDR3 sequence (DNA): TGTGCCAGCAGACCCGGGACAGTTAACACCGGGGAGCTGTTTTTT. Residues: CASRPGTVNTGELFF.

V is TRBV7-9 and J is TRBJ1-2, with 8 bases lining up with TRBD1. V dropped 2 bases and J dropped 5; count of bases not matched to a gene: 7. Per the germline V gene, CDR1 is SEHNR and CDR2 is FQNEAQ (reference sequence). The CDR3 sequence is 15 residues long. Written as DNA, the CDR3 is TGTGCCAGCAGCTTATCCCAGGGGGCGTTTTATGGCTACACCTTC. Its protein is CASSLSQGAFYGYTF.

The rearrangement uses TRBV6-5 and TRBJ1-6; 7 bases are a match to TRBD1. The length of the CDR3 is 15 residues. The trim removed 2 bases at V and 10 bases at J, leaving 8 bases unmatched. Germline CDR1 reads MNHEY; CDR2 reads SVGAGI. The CDR3 DNA reads TGTGCCAGCAGTTACGGGGAGTACAGGGGCTCACCCCTCCACTTT. It specifies CASSYGEYRGSPLHF.

This clone was detected only a few times. J is TRBJ1-4 and V is TRBV7-3; TRBD1 might be the D (6 bases). The CDR3 runs to 15 residues. The germline V gene encodes CDR1 SGHTA and CDR2 FQGTGA. The V end lost 1 base, the J end lost 7 bases, and 13 bases lay between the germline ends. The CDR3 is CASSLNAGEGEKLFF. In DNA form, the CDR3 reads TGTGCCAGCAGCTTAAATGCAGGGGAGGGTGAAAAACTGTTTTTT.

The rearrangement uses TRBV5-1 and TRBJ2-1; TRBD2 aligns across 10 bases. After removal of 3 bases from V and 9 bases from J, the junction contained 9 bases not matched to a gene. The germline CDR1 and CDR2 sequences are SGHRS and YFSETQ. This CDR3 comprises 15 residues. DNA of the CDR3: TGCGCCAGCAGCTGGTCAGCGGGAGGGCCCGGTGAGCAGTTCTTC. It specifies CASSWSAGGPGEQFF.

The chain carries TRBV10-1 and TRBJ2-7; 9 positions agree with TRBD2. The CDR3 sequence is 16 residues long. From germline, CDR1 is WNHNN and CDR2 SYGVQD (reference sequence). J was trimmed by 2 bases and V by 9 bases; bases with no gene match: 14. Here the CDR3 DNA reads TGCGCCAGTTTCTGTTGGGGGGCGGGAGGGACCTACGAGCAGTACTTC. Its protein is CASFCWGAGGTYEQYF.

V usage is TRBV7-9 and J usage is TRBJ2-5; D not certain. Germline CDR1 reads SEHNR; CDR2 reads FQNEAQ (reference sequence). Trimming left V 2 bases short and J 5 bases short, with 6 bases between. The CDR3 consists of 12 residues. In DNA form, the CDR3 reads TGTGCCAGCAGCTTATTCGGGGAGACCCAGTACTTC. This encodes CASSLFGETQYF. The variable domain in full, completed from reference TRBV7-9 and TRBJ2-5, reads DTGVSQNPRHKITKRGQNVTFRCDPISEHNRLYWYRQTLGQGPEFLTYFQNEAQLEKSRLLSDRFSAERPKGSFSTLEIQRTEQGDSAMYLCASSLFGETQYFGPGTRLLVL.

The chain couples TRBV6-1 to TRBJ1-1; no firm D call. The CDR3 length is 13 residues. The V end was cut by 10 bases, the J end by 0 bases, with 12 bases between. Germline V CDR1 and CDR2: MNHNS, SASEGT. The CDR3 DNA reads TGTGCCATCCAGCGAGAACTGAACACTGAAGCTTTCTTT. It translates to CAIQRELNTEAFF.

J is TRBJ2-7 and V is TRBV5-6; unclear D gene. Trimming took off 4 bases at V and 4 bases at J, with 6 bases between the two ends. The CDR3 runs to 11 residues. Germline loops: CDR1 SGHDT, CDR2 YYEEEE. CDR3 sequence reads: CASSPRYEQYF. CDR3 sequence (DNA): TGTGCCAGCAGCCCCCGGTACGAGCAGTACTTC.

CDR3 residues: CASSYAVGETQYF. CDR3 sequence (DNA): TGTGCCAGCAGTTACGCCGTCGGGGAGACCCAGTACTTC. The gene calls are TRBV6-5 and TRBJ2-5, with unresolved D. Trimming stripped 2 bases from V and 5 bases from J, with 9 bases between. CDR3 length equals 13 residues. Per the germline V gene, CDR1 is MNHEY and CDR2 is SVGAGI.

CDR3 nucleotides: TGTGCCAGCCTTTCCGGGACACCAACTAATGAAAAACTGTTTTTT. Amino acids: CASLSGTPTNEKLFF. V usage is TRBV28 and J usage is TRBJ1-4, with a weak D call TRBD1 (6 bases). The germline V gene encodes CDR1 MDHEN and CDR2 SYDVKM. This CDR3 region has 15 residues. With 8 bases removed from V and 0 bases from J, the gap between germline ends came to 13 bases.

The V call is TRBV2, the J call TRBJ2-7; the match to TRBD1 covers 11 bases. Germline values: CDR1 SNHLY, CDR2 FYNNEI. V lost 4 bases and J lost 9; bases outside the gene matches: 11. This CDR3 has 15 residues. The CDR3 sequence is CASSVSRTGGAGQYF. As DNA, the CDR3 is TGTGCCAGCAGTGTCTCCCGGACAGGGGGCGCGGGGCAGTACTTC.

The genes are TRBV2 and TRBJ2-5, with 10 bases aligning to TRBD2. The J call is doubtful: the DNA matches TRBJ2-7 better. The germline gives CDR1 SNHLY, CDR2 FYNNEI. This CDR3 contains 14 residues. The CDR3 spells CASSSPGLATEQYF. The CDR3 coding sequence is TGTGCCAGCAGTTCCCCGGGACTAGCGACCGAGCAGTACTTC.

The gene calls are TRBV5-1 and TRBJ1-5; weak D call: TRBD1 (6 bases). This CDR3 region has 16 residues. Between the trimmed V and J ends, which lost 4 bases and 0 bases, there was a span of 14 bases. CDR1 SGHRS and CDR2 YFSETQ come from the germline V gene. Written as DNA, the CDR3 is TGCGCCAGCAGCCCGGGACACTCTAATAGCAATCAGCCCCAGCATTTT. It encodes CASSPGHSNSNQPQHF.

This sequence joins TRBV5-6 and TRBJ2-5; 9 nucleotides agree with TRBD2. The J segment lost 5 bases and the V segment lost 5 bases, leaving 7 bases of the junction unmatched. The germline V gene encodes CDR1 SGHDT and CDR2 YYEEEE. CDR3 length: 14 residues. CDR3 bases: TGTGCCAGCAGACTAATAGCGGGAGTGGAGACCCAGTACTTC. It codes for CASRLIAGVETQYF.

A single count supports this clone. J is TRBJ2-1 and V is TRBV6-5; 7 bases line up with TRBD2. Germline values: CDR1 MNHEY, CDR2 SVGAGI. The CDR3 contains 15 residues. The V segment lost 2 bases and the J segment 9 bases; nucleotides outside the gene matches: 10. The CDR3 loop reads CASSYAGDGVSEQFF. For the CDR3, the DNA is TGTGCCAGCAGTTACGCGGGAGATGGAGTAAGTGAGCAGTTCTTC.

This chain connects TRBV10-3 to TRBJ1-5; 9 nucleotides agree with TRBD1. The CDR3 is 17 amino acids. The germline V gene encodes CDR1 ENHRY and CDR2 SYGVKD. V shed 4 bases, J shed 5 bases, and the junction held 12 bases outside the gene matches. The CDR3 nucleotides are TGTGCCATCAGTGGGAGCATCGGACAGGGGAACCATCAGCCCCAGCATTTT. It yields the protein CAISGSIGQGNHQPQHF.

The V gene is TRBV6-5, the J gene TRBJ1-5, with 8 bases lining up with TRBD1. Germline CDR1 is MNHEY and CDR2 is SVGAGI. The junction had 7 bases not matched to a gene; V was cut back by 5 bases and J by 4 bases. The CDR3 runs to 15 residues. For the CDR3, the DNA is TGTGCCAGCAGTCTATCCACAGGGGGAAATCAGCCCCAGCATTTT. Translation: CASSLSTGGNQPQHF.

The chain recombines TRBV29-1 with TRBJ2-1; 11 bases agree with TRBD1. This CDR3 is built from 15 residues. Trimming took 4 bases from V and 1 from J; bases not matched to a gene: 3. Germline CDR1 reads SQVTM; CDR2 reads ANQGSEA. CDR3 protein: CSVGGTGGSYNEQFF. DNA of the CDR3: TGCAGCGTTGGGGGGACAGGGGGTTCCTACAATGAGCAGTTCTTC.

This clone was observed a single time. V usage is TRBV5-1 and J usage is TRBJ2-7; TRBD2 matches at 7 bases. CDR3 length: 15 amino acids. Germline trimming cut 2 bases from V and 2 bases from J; bases unmatched to any gene: 7. The germline V gene encodes CDR1 SGHRS and CDR2 YFSETQ. This chain's CDR3 is CASSFSAGLAYEQYF. The CDR3 nucleotides are TGCGCCAGCAGCTTCTCAGCGGGATTAGCCTACGAGCAGTACTTC. Variable domain in full (rest from reference TRBV5-1 and TRBJ2-7): KAGVTQTPRYLIKTRGQQVTLSCSPISGHRSVSWYQQTPGQGLQFLFEYFSETQRNKGNFPGRFSGRQFSNSRSEMNVSTLELGDSALYLCASSFSAGLAYEQYFGPGTRLTVT.